The next 10 T cell receptor beta chains were all read from a single sample in a study of shared clonotypes between healthy human individuals. Profiling relied on immunoSEQ multiplex PCR, and the TCRdb table lists in-frame clones only, not all of them. The profile shows some 120,000 clones, 68% of them singletons. What was sequenced was memory CD8+ T cells sorted from blood. Subset: CD45RO+ cells pooled with CCR7-negative TemRA cells. Receptor source: a woman in her 30s in good health.

This clone was counted a few times. In the same sample, other DNA sequences code for this CDR3. The chain links TRBV5-1 to TRBJ2-1; 8 nucleotides align to TRBD2. Germline assignment: CDR1 SGHRS and CDR2 YFSETQ. V trimming: 1 base; J trimming: 4 bases; junction bases outside the gene matches: 4. The CDR3 runs 15 residues. The CDR3 region has the DNA TGCGCCAGCAGCTTGAGCAGCGGGGGTTACAATGAGCAGTTCTTC. This sequence encodes CASSLSSGGYNEQFF.

The gene calls are TRBV7-9 and TRBJ2-2; D is unclear. The germline V gene has CDR1 SEHNR and CDR2 FQNEAQ (reference sequence). This CDR3 contains 12 residues. V was clipped by 7 bases and J by 5 bases, with 8 bases between them. The DNA of the CDR3 is TGTGCCAGCACCACTGAGACCGGGGAGCTGTTTTTT. As protein: CASTTETGELFF.

This clone was found once. The chain combines TRBV21-1 with TRBJ2-7. TRBV21-1 is a pseudogene locus. The CDR3 is 13 amino acids. The CDR3 loop reads CASSKGGSDEQYF. Here the CDR3 DNA reads TGTGCCAGCAGCAAAGGGGGGAGCGACGAGCAGTACTTC.

The rearrangement uses TRBV10-3 and TRBJ2-1; D is possibly TRBD1 or TRBD2 (6 bases each). The V end lost 0 bases, the J end lost 12 bases, and 30 bases lay between the germline ends. The germline V gene encodes CDR1 ENHRY and CDR2 SYGVKD. The CDR3 covers 19 residues. In nucleotides, the CDR3 is TGTGCCATCAGTGAGTCATTCCCCGGGACAAATTCGGATGGAGGGGTGCAGTTCTTC. Encoded protein: CAISESFPGTNSDGGVQFF.

This chain joins TRBV27 and TRBJ1-5; D ambiguous. V was shortened by 0 bases and J by 8 bases, with 17 bases between the two germline ends. The CDR3 has 16 amino acids. Germline CDR1 and CDR2: MNHEY and SMNVEV (reference sequence). The CDR3 DNA follows: TGTGCCAGCAGTTTATCTCGAGGGTATTTGGCAGAGCCCCAGCATTTT. This translates into CASSLSRGYLAEPQHF.

The chain uses TRBV5-1 and TRBJ2-1; D is unresolved. The CDR3 has 15 amino acids. Trimming cost V 0 bases and J 0 bases, with 7 bases left between them. The germline gives CDR1 SGHRS, CDR2 YFSETQ. DNA of the CDR3: TGCGCCAGCAGCTTGGAGTTGAGCTCCTACAATGAGCAGTTCTTC. Translating it yields CASSLELSSYNEQFF.

The CDR3, as DNA: TGTGCCAGCGGGACGGTAGTCGAAAAACTGTTTTTT. Amino acids: CASGTVVEKLFF. J is TRBJ1-4 and V is TRBV28, with D perhaps TRBD1 (5 bases). V lost 8 bases, J lost 8 bases, and 12 bases lay in between. Per the germline V gene, CDR1 is MDHEN and CDR2 is SYDVKM. The CDR3 is 12 residues long.

The chain recombines TRBV6-1 with TRBJ1-4; D is undetermined. The germline gives CDR1 MNHNS, CDR2 SASEGT. The CDR3 runs to 15 residues. V was cut by 4 bases and J by 3 bases, with 12 bases left in between. DNA of the CDR3: TGTGCCAGCAGTGTCGCGGCGTCGTCTAATGAAAAACTGTTTTTT. Translating gives CASSVAASSNEKLFF.

The rearrangement links TRBV9 to TRBJ2-5; 10 bases agree with TRBD1. The junction had 13 bases not matched to a gene; V was cut back by 3 bases and J by 5 bases. CDR3 length: 17 residues. The V gene's germline CDR1 is SGDLS and CDR2 YYNGEE. This chain's CDR3 is CASSGLGTGDARETQYF. The CDR3 DNA is TGTGCCAGCAGCGGCCTTGGGACAGGGGATGCACGGGAGACCCAGTACTTC.

The table lists this clone with a few counts. The gene calls are TRBV6-6 and TRBJ2-1; 9 nucleotides align to TRBD2. With V trimmed by 7 bases and J by 6 bases, 13 bases remained unmatched. Germline CDR1 and CDR2: MNHNY and SVGAGI (reference sequence). This CDR3 region has 16 residues. The CDR3 DNA sequence: TGTGCCAGCAAACTCATCGTAGCGGGGGTATCCAATGAGCAGTTCTTC. Protein sequence: CASKLIVAGVSNEQFF.